The clone carrying this TCR beta chain appeared many times. Its antigen is unknown. This record comes from a study of Graves' ophthalmopathy and Graves' hyperthyroidism. The authors amplified TCR beta CDR3 regions from RNA transcripts. After a first-round RT-PCR with HTBI primers, a second-round multiplex PCR was run. TCRdb re-called the multiplex PCR reads with MiXCR, one entry per CDR3 protein. The data hold about 220,000 distinct CDR3 sequences, with under 25% observed a single time. CDR1 is KGHSH, CDR2 LQKENI, per germline. Germline trimming cut 2 bases from V and 11 bases from J; bases unmatched to any gene: 8. The CDR3 contains 14 residues. The study's findings and limits: Thyroid clonotypes that were expanded above 0.001 frequency mostly also appeared in blood. Ophthalmopathy could be told apart from stable hyperthyroidism by a 13-signature model (roughly 90% sensitivity, about 80% specificity).

The sequenced sample was peripheral blood. The chain uses TRBV18 and TRBJ1-1, with 10 bases fitting TRBD1. The receptor's source is a woman in her forties or fifties with Graves' ophthalmopathy. CDR3 coding DNA: TGTGCCAGCTCACCAGGTGGGACAGGGGTCATGGCTTTCTTT. It encodes CASSPGGTGVMAFF.